This T cell receptor (beta chain) originates from a study of early T cells in non-severe SARS-CoV-2 infection. The wider study: Sequencing of bulk RNA from unsorted whole blood was done, without chain pairing.

This clonotype has a count of ten or more. The CDR3 contains 12 residues. V dropped 0 bases and J dropped 4 bases, with 3 bases sitting between them. CDR1 is SGHRS, CDR2 YFSETQ, per germline. cDNA molecules, individually, were tagged with unique molecular identifiers. TCRdb used MiXCR to reprocess the 5' RACE reads, holding one entry per CDR3 protein. The data show tens of thousands of distinct CDR3 sequences, 9.5% to 15% seen once. V and J are TRBV5-1 and TRBJ2-3; D is uncertain. This clonotype originated in an adult who was a healthcare worker with PCR-confirmed SARS-CoV-2 infection or an uninfected control (not recorded which). The sequenced sample consisted of whole blood. The CDR3 is CASSLAADTQYF. CDR3 nucleotide sequence: TGCGCCAGCAGCTTGGCGGCAGATACGCAGTATTTT.